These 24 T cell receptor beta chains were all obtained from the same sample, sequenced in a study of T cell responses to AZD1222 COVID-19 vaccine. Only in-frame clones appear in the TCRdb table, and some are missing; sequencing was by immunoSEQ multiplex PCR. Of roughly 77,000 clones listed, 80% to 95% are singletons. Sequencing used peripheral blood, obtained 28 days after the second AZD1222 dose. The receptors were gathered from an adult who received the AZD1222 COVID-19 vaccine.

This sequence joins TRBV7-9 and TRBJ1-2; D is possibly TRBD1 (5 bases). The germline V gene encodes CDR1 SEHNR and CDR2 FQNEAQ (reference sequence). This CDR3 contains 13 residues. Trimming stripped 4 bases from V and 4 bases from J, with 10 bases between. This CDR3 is CASSSEGTYGYTF. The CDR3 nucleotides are TGTGCCAGCAGCTCAGAGGGGACCTATGGCTACACCTTC.

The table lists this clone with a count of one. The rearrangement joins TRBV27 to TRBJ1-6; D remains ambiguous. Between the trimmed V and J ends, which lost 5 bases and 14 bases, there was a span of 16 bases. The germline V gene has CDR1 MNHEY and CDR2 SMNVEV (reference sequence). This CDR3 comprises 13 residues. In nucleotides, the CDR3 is TGTGCCAGCAGTGCGGGCCCCAAGGGTGCCCTCCACTTT. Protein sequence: CASSAGPKGALHF.

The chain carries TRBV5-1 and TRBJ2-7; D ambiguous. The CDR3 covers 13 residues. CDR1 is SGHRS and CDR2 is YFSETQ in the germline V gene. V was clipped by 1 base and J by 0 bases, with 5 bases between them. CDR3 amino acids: CASSLLASYEQYF. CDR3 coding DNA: TGCGCCAGCAGCTTGCTCGCCTCCTACGAGCAGTACTTC. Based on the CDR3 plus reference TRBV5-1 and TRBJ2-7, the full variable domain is KAGVTQTPRYLIKTRGQQVTLSCSPISGHRSVSWYQQTPGQGLQFLFEYFSETQRNKGNFPGRFSGRQFSNSRSEMNVSTLELGDSALYLCASSLLASYEQYFGPGTRLTVT.

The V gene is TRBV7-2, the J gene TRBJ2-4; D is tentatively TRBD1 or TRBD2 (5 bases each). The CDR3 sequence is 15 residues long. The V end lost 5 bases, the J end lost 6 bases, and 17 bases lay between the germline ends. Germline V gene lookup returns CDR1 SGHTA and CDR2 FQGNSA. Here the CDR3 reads CASSPSVGTRNIQYF. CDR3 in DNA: TGTGCCAGCAGCCCCTCAGTGGGGACCCGAAACATTCAGTACTTC.

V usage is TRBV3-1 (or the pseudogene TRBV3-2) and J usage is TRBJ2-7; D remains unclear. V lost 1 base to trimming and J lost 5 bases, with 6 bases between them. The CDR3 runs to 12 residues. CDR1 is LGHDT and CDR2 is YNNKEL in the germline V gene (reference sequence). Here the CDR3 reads CASSQGFDEQYF. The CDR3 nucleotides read TGTGCCAGCAGCCAAGGGTTCGACGAGCAGTACTTC.

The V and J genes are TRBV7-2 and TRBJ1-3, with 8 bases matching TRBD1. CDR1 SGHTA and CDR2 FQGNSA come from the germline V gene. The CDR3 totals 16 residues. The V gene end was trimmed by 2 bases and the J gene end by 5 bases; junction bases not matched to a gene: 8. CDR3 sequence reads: CASSLLGTGIRNTIYF. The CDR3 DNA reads TGTGCCAGCAGCTTATTGGGGACAGGTATAAGAAACACCATATATTTT.

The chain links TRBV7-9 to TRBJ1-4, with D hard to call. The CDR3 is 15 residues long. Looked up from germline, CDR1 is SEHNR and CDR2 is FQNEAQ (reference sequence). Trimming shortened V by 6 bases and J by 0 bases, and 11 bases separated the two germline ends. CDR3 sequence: CASRAARSTNEKLFF. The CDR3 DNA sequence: TGTGCCAGCAGGGCGGCGAGGTCAACTAATGAAAAACTGTTTTTT.

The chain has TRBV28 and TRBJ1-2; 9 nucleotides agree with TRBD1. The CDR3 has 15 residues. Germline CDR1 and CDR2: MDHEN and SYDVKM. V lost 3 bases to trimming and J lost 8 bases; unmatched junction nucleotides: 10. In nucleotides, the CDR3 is TGTGCCAGCAGTTTCCTTCCGGGACAGGGTCACGGCTACACCTTC. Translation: CASSFLPGQGHGYTF.

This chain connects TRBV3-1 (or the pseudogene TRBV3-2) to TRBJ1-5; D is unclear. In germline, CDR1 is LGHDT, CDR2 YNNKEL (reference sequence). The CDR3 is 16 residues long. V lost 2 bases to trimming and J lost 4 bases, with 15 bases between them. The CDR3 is CASSQQASTLNQPQHF. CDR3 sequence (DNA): TGTGCCAGCAGCCAACAAGCCTCGACCCTTAATCAGCCCCAGCATTTT.

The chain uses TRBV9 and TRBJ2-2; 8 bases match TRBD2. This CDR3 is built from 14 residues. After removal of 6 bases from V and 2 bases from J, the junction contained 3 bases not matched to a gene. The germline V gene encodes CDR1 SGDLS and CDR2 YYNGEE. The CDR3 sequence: CASKGLGNTGELFF. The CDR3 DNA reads TGTGCCAGCAAGGGACTAGGTAACACCGGGGAGCTGTTTTTT.

CDR3 coding DNA: TGTGCCAGCAGCCAAGGATTTTTGAGCGGGAGGGCCTATGAGACCCAGTACTTC. It encodes CASSQGFLSGRAYETQYF. V usage is TRBV4-2 and J usage is TRBJ2-5, with 10 bases lining up with TRBD2. Germline values: CDR1 LGHNA, CDR2 YNFKEQ. The CDR3 length is 18 residues. The V and J ends lost 1 base and 5 bases, in that order; junction bases with no gene match: 13.

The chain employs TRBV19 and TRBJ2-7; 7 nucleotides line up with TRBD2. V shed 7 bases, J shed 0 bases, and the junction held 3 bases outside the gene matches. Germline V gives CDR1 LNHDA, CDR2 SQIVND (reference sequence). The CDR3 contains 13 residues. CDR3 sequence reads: CASMPGGSYEQYF. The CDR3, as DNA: TGTGCCAGTATGCCGGGGGGCTCCTACGAGCAGTACTTC.

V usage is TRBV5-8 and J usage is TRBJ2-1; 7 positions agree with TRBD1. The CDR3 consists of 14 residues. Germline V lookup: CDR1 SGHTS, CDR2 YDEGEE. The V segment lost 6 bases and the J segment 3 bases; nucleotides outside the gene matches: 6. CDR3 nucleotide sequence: TGTGCCAGCACCAAGGACAGGTTCTACAATGAGCAGTTCTTC. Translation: CASTKDRFYNEQFF.

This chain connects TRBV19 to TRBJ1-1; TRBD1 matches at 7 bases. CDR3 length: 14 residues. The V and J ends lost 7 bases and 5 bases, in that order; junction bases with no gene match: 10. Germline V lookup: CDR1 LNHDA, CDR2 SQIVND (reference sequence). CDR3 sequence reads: CASTRDSFGTEAFF. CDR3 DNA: TGTGCCAGTACCCGGGACAGCTTCGGGACTGAAGCTTTCTTT.

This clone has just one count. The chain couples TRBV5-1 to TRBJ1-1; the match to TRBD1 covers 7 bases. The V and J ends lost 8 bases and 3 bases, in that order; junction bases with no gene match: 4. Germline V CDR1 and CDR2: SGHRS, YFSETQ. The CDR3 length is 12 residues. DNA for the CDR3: TGCGCCAGTCGACAGGGTGACACTGAAGCTTTCTTT. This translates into CASRQGDTEAFF.

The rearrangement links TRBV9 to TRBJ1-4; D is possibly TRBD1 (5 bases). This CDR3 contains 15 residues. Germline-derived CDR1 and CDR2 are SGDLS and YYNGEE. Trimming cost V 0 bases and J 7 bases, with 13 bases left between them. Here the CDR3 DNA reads TGTGCCAGCAGCGTAGCTGGGGGTGTCGGTGAAAAACTGTTTTTT. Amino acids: CASSVAGGVGEKLFF.

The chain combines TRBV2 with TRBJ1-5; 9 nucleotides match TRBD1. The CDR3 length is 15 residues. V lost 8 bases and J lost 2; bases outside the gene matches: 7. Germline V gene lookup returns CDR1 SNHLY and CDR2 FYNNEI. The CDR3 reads CASGGTGNGNQPQHF. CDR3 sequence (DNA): TGTGCCAGCGGTGGGACAGGGAATGGCAATCAGCCCCAGCATTTT. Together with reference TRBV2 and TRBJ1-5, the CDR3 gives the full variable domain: EPEVTQTPSHQVTQMGQEVILRCVPISNHLYFYWYRQILGQKVEFLVSFYNNEISEKSEIFDDQFSVERPDGSNFTLKIRSTKLEDSAMYFCASGGTGNGNQPQHFGDGTRLSIL.

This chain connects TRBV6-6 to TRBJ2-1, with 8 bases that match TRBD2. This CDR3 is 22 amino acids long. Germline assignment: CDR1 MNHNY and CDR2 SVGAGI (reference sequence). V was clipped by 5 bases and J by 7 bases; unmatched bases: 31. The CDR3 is CASSPKRHQTSATDWNWNEQFF. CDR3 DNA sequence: TGTGCCAGCAGTCCTAAACGACACCAGACTAGCGCCACAGATTGGAATTGGAATGAGCAGTTCTTC.

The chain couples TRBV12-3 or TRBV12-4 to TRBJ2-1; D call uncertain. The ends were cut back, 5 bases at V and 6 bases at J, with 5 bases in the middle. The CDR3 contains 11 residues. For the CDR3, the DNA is TGTGCCAGCAGTGTGGGCAATGAGCAGTTCTTC. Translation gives CASSVGNEQFF.

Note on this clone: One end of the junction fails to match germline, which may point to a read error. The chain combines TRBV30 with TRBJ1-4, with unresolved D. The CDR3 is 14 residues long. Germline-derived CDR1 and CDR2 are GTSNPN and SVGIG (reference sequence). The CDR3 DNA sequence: TGTGCCTGGAACCCTTGGGGTACTAAGGAAAAACTGTTTTTT. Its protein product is CAWNPWGTKEKLFF.

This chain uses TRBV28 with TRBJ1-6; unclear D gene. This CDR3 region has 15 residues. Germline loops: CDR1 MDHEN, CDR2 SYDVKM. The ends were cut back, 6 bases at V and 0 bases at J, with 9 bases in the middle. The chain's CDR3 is CASSPGNSYNSPLHF. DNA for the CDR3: TGTGCCAGCAGCCCCGGGAACTCCTATAATTCACCCCTCCACTTT.

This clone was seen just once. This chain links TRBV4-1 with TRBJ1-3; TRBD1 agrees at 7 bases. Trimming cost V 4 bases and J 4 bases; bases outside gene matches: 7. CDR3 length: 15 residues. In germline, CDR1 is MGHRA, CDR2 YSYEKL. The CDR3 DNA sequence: TGCGCCAGCAGCCCGCGACAGGGCGCAGGAAACACCATATATTTT. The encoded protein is CASSPRQGAGNTIYF.

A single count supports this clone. The CDR3 is CASRLAGTRNTQYF. DNA of the CDR3: TGTGCCAGTCGTTTAGCGGGGACGAGGAATACGCAGTATTTT. This chain uses TRBV19 with TRBJ2-3, with 8 bases lining up with TRBD2. This CDR3 has 14 residues. V lost 8 bases, J lost 7 bases, and 11 bases stayed unmatched. CDR1 and CDR2 from the germline V gene are LNHDA and SQIVND (reference sequence).

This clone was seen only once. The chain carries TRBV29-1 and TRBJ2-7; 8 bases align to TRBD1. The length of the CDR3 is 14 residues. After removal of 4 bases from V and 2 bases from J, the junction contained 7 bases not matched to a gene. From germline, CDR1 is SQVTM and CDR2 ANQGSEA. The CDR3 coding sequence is TGCAGCGTTGGAGGGACAGGAGGGGCCTACGAGCAGTACTTC. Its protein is CSVGGTGGAYEQYF.